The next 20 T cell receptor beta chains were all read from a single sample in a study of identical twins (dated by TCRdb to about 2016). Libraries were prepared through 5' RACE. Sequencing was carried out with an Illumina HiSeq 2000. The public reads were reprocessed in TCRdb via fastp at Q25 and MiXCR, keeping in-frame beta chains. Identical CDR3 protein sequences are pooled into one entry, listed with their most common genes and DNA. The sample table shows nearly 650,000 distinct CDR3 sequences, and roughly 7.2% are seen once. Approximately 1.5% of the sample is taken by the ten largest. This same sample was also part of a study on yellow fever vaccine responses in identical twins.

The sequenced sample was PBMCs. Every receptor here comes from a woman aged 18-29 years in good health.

The CDR3 loop is CASSSIIPGLITDTQYF. The CDR3 nucleotides read TGCGCCAGCAGCTCGATTATACCGGGACTAATCACAGATACGCAGTATTTT. The chain combines TRBV5-1 with TRBJ2-3; TRBD2 matches at 7 bases. Looked up from germline, CDR1 is SGHRS and CDR2 is YFSETQ. The CDR3 contains 17 residues. The trim removed 3 bases at V and 2 bases at J, leaving 12 bases unmatched.

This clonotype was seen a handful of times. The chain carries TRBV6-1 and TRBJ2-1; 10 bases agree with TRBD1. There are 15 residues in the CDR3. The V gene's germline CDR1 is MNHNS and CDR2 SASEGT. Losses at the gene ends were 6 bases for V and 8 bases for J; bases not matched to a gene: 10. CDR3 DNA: TGTGCCAGCAGCCGGGAGGGACAGGGGTTTTATGAGCAGTTCTTC. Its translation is CASSREGQGFYEQFF.

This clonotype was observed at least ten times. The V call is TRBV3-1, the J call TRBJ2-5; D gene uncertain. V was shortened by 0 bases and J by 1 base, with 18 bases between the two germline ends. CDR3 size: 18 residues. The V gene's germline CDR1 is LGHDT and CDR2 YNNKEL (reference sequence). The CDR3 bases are TGTGCCAGCAGCCAAGAAAAGAGGAGCCCTCCCACCCAAGAGACCCAGTACTTC. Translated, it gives CASSQEKRSPPTQETQYF.

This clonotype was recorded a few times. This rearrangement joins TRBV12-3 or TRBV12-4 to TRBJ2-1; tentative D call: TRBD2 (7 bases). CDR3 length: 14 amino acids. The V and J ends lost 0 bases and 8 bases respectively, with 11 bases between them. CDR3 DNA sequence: TGTGCCAGCAGTTTAGCGGGGGGGCGTCATGAGCAGTTCTTC. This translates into CASSLAGGRHEQFF.

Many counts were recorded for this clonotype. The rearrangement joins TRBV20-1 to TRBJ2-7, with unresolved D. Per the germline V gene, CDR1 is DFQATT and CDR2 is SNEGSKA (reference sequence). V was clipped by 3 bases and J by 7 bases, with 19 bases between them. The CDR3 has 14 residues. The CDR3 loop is CSASTTALSFEQYF. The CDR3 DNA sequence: TGCAGTGCTAGTACCACAGCCCTCTCTTTTGAGCAGTACTTC.

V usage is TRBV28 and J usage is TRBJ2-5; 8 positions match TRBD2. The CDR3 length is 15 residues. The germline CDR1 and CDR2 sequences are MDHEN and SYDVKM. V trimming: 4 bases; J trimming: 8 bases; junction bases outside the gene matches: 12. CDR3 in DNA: TGTGCCAGCAGTTCCCCCCAGCGGGGGACCTCAACCCAGTACTTC. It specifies CASSSPQRGTSTQYF.

In nucleotides, the CDR3 is TGTGCCAGCAGCGATCTAGCGGGAGGGCCCGACGAGCAGTACTTC. Encoded protein: CASSDLAGGPDEQYF. The J gene is TRBJ2-7, the V gene TRBV13; 12 bases are shared with TRBD2. With 5 bases clipped from V and 5 bases from J, the junction kept 7 bases outside the gene matches. This CDR3 is built from 15 residues. Germline assignment: CDR1 PRHDT and CDR2 FYEKMQ (reference sequence). Using reference TRBV13 and TRBJ2-7 for the parts outside the CDR3, the full variable domain is AAGVIQSPRHLIKEKRETATLKCYPIPRHDTVYWYQQGPGQDPQFLISFYEKMQSDKGSIPDRFSAQQFSDYHSELNMSSLELGDSALYFCASSDLAGGPDEQYFGPGTRLTVT.

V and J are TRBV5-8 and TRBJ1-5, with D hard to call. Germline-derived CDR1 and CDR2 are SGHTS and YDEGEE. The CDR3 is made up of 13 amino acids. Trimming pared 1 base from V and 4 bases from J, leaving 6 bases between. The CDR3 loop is CASSLFENQPQHF. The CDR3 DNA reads TGTGCCAGCAGCTTGTTTGAGAATCAGCCCCAGCATTTT.

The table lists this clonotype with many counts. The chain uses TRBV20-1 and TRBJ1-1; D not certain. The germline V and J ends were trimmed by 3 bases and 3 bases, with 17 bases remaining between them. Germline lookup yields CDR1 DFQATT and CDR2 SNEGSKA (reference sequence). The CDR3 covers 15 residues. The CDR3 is CSASPYAAVDTEAFF. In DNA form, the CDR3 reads TGCAGTGCTAGTCCCTATGCAGCCGTGGACACTGAAGCTTTCTTT.

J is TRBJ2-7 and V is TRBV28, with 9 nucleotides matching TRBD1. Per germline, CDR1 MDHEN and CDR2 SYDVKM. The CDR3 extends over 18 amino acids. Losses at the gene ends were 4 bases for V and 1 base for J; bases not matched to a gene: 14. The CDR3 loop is CASSSTSGTGLLSYEQYV. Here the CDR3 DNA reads TGTGCCAGCAGTTCGACATCCGGGACAGGGCTTCTTTCCTACGAGCAGTACGTC.

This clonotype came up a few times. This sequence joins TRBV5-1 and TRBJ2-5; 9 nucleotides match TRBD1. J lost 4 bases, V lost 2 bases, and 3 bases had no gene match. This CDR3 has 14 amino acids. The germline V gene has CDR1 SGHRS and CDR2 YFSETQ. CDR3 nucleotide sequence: TGCGCCAGCAGCTTCACAGGGGGCGGAGAGACCCAGTACTTC. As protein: CASSFTGGGETQYF.

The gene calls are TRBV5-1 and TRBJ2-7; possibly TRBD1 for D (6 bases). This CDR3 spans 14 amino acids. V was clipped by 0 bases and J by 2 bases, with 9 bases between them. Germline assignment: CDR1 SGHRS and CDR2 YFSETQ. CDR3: CASSLAQGTYEQYF. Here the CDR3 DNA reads TGCGCCAGCAGCTTGGCACAGGGAACCTACGAGCAGTACTTC.

CDR3 bases: TGCAGTGCTAGACCTGGGACTAGCGGGAGGACCTACAATGAGCAGTTCTTC. This translates into CSARPGTSGRTYNEQFF. The chain uses TRBV20-1 and TRBJ2-1; 15 bases are shared with TRBD2. Germline V lookup: CDR1 DFQATT, CDR2 SNEGSKA (reference sequence). V shed 2 bases, J shed 2 bases, and the junction held 4 bases outside the gene matches. The CDR3 spans 17 residues.

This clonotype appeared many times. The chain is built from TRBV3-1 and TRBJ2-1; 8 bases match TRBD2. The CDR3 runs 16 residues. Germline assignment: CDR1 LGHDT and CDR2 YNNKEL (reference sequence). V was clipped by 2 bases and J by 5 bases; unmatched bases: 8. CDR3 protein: CASSQRPAGENNEQFF. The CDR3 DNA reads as TGTGCCAGCAGCCAAAGGCCAGCGGGGGAAAACAATGAGCAGTTCTTC.

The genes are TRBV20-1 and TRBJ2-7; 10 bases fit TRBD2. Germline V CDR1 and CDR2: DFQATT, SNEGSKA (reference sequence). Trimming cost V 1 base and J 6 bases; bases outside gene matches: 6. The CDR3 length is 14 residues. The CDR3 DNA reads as TGCAGTGCTAGAGTACTAGCGGGATGGGGCGAGCAGTACTTC. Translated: CSARVLAGWGEQYF.

The CDR3 reads CASSWGGGLNKQFF. The DNA of the CDR3 is TGTGCCAGCAGTTGGGGCGGGGGGCTAAATAAGCAGTTCTTC. V usage is TRBV28 and J usage is TRBJ2-1; 8 bases agree with TRBD2. V lost 4 bases and J lost 11; bases outside the gene matches: 10. CDR1 and CDR2 (germline): MDHEN, SYDVKM. CDR3 length: 14 amino acids.

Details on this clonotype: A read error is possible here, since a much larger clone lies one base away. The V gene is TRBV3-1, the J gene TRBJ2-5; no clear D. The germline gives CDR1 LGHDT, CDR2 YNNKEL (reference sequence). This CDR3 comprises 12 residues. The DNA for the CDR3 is TGTGCCAGCAGCCAGGATCGAAAGACCCAGCACTTC. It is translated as CASSQDRKTQHF.

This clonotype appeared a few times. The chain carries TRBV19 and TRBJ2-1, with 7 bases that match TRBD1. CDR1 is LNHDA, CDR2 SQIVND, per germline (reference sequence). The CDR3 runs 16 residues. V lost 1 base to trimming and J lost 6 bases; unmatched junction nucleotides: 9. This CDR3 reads CASSIVQGVVGNEQFF. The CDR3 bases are TGTGCCAGTAGTATAGTTCAGGGGGTGGTGGGCAATGAGCAGTTCTTC. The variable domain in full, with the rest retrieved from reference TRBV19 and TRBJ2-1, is DGGITQSPKYLFRKEGQNVTLSCEQNLNHDAMYWYRQDPGQGLRLIYYSQIVNDFQKGDIAEGYSVSREKKESFPLTVTSAQKNPTAFYLCASSIVQGVVGNEQFFGPGTRLTVL.

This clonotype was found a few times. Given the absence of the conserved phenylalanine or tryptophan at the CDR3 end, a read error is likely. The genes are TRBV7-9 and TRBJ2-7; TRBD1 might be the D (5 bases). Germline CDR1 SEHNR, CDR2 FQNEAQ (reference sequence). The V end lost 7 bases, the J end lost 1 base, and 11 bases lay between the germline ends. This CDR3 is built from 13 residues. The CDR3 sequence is CASIDSLSYEQYL. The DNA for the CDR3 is TGTGCCAGCATCGACAGTTTATCCTACGAGCAGTACCTC.

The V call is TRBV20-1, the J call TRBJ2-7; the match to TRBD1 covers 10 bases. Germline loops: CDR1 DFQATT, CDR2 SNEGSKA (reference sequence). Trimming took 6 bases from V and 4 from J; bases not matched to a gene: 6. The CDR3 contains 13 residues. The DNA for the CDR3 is TGCAGTGCCCCCGGGACAGGGGTTTACGAGCAGTACGTC. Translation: CSAPGTGVYEQYV.